The T cell receptor beta chain under discussion was sequenced for a study of blood T cell repertoires in COVID-19. CDR1 and CDR2 from the germline V gene are MGHDK and SYGVNS. The CDR3 is made up of 15 amino acids. Trimming removed 2 bases from V and 0 bases from J, with 10 bases in between. Per the original data handling: Reference gene primers were amplified, and this amplification served to estimate nucleated cell counts. Produced via immunoSEQ multiplex PCR; TCRdb's table is partial and in-frame only. The V and J calls and clone size come from that table; D and trimming were worked out from the DNA. The sample includes about 96,000 clones, less than 85% of them seen just once.

This TCR was sampled from a woman aged 60-75 years with acute or convalescent COVID-19. The rearrangement uses TRBV25-1 and TRBJ1-1; D uncertain. Sequenced sample: peripheral blood. As DNA, the CDR3 is TGTGCCAGCAGTGAAGTGGAGAGCATGAACACTGAAGCTTTCTTT. Protein sequence: CASSEVESMNTEAFF.